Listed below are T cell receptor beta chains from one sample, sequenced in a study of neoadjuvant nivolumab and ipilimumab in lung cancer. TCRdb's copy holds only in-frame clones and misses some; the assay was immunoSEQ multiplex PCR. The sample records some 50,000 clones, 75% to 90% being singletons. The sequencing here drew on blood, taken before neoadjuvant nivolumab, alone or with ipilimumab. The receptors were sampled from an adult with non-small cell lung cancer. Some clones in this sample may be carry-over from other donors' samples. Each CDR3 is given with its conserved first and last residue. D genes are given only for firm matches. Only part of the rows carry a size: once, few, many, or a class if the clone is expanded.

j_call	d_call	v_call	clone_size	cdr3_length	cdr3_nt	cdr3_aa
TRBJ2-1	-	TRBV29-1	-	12	TGCAGCGCTACTAGCTCCTACAATGAGCAGTTCTTC	CSATSSYNEQFF
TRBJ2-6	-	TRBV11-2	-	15	TGTGCCAGCAGCATACCCGTCGGGGGCCCCAACGTCCTGACTTTC	CASSIPVGGPNVLTF
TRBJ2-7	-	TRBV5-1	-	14	TGCGCCAGCGGCCACTCCACAGGAAACCGGGAGCAGTACTTC	CASGHSTGNREQYF
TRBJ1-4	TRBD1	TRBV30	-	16	TGTGCCTGGAGTTTCGGTCCGGGACAGGGTGATGAAAAACTGTTTTTT	CAWSFGPGQGDEKLFF
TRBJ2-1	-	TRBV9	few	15	TGTGCCAGCAGCGAGGGGATTCTCAACTACAATGAGCAGTTCTTC	CASSEGILNYNEQFF
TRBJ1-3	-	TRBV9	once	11	TGTGCCAGCAGCGATCTAAACACCATATATTTT	CASSDLNTIYF
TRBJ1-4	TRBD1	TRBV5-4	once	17	TGTGCCAGCAGCTCCCGGGACAGGGGTGGGCCTAATGAAAAACTGTTTTTT	CASSSRDRGGPNEKLFF
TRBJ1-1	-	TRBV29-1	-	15	TGCAGCGCTGAAGCGGGGGGTGGGGGTGACACTGAAGCTTTCTTT	CSAEAGGGGDTEAFF
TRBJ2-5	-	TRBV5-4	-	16	TGTGCCAGCAGCCCTGGCATCAGGGATACTCAAGAGACCCAGTACTTC	CASSPGIRDTQETQYF
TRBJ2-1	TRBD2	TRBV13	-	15	TGTGCCAGCAGCTTACTAGCGGGAGGGATCAGTGAGCAGTTCTTC	CASSLLAGGISEQFF
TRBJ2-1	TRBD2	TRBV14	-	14	TGTGCCAGCAGCCAAGATCTCCTAGCGGGTGAGCAGTTCTTC	CASSQDLLAGEQFF
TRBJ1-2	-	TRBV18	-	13	TGTGCCAGCTCACCCGGACCTAACTATGGCTACACCTTC	CASSPGPNYGYTF
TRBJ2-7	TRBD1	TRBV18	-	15	TGTGCCAGCTCACCCACCGGACAGGGGGCAAACGAGCAGTACTTC	CASSPTGQGANEQYF
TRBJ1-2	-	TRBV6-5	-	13	TGTGCCAGCAGAATGGACTGGAGGTATGGCTACACCTTC	CASRMDWRYGYTF
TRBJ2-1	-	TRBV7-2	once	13	TGTGCCAGCAGCCCCAGGTTTCGGGGAGATCAGTTCTTC	CASSPRFRGDQFF
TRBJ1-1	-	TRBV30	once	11	TGTGCCTGGAGTCGTGGGTCTGAAGCTTTCTTT	CAWSRGSEAFF
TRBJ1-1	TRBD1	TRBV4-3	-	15	TGCGCCAGCAGCCATGGGGACAGGCGGGGGACTGAAGCTTTCTTT	CASSHGDRRGTEAFF
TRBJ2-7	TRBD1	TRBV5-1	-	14	TGCGCCAGCAGCTTGGGACAGGGGTGGTACGAGCAGTACTTC	CASSLGQGWYEQYF
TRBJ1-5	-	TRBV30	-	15	TGTGCCTGGAGTGAATACCGGGACCGACATCAGCCCCAGCATTTT	CAWSEYRDRHQPQHF
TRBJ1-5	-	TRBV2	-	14	TGTGCCAGCAGGACCGGGACGAACAATCAGCCCCAGCATTTT	CASRTGTNNQPQHF
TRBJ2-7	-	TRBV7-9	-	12	TGTGCCAGCAGCAGGACAACCTACGAGCAGTACTTC	CASSRTTYEQYF
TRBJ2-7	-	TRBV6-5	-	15	TGTGCCAGCAGTTACTCACAGGGAGTGGGGTACGAGCAGTACTTC	CASSYSQGVGYEQYF
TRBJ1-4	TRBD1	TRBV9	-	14	TGTGCCAGCAGCCCGGGACAGCCTAATGAAAAACTGTTTTTT	CASSPGQPNEKLFF
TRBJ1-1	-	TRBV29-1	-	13	TGCAGCGCCTGGAGACCGGAGAACACTGAAGCTTTCTTT	CSAWRPENTEAFF
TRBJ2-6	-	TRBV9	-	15	TGTGCCAGCAGCGTAGGGGGGTCCGGGGCCAACGTCCTGACTTTC	CASSVGGSGANVLTF
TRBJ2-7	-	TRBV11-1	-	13	TGTGCCAGCAGCTTAAGGGCCTCCTACGAGCAGTACTTC	CASSLRASYEQYF
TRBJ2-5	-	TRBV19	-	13	TGTGCCAGTAGCCGACTAGGCGGGGAGACCCAGTACTTC	CASSRLGGETQYF
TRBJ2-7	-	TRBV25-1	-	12	TGTGCCAGCAGTTCCCTAACCTACGAGCAGTACTTC	CASSSLTYEQYF
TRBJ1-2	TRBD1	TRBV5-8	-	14	TGTGCCAGCACCGCCGCAACAGGGGGCAATGGCTACACCTTC	CASTAATGGNGYTF
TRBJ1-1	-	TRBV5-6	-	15	TGTGCCAGCAGCCCCCCCGGGACTATGAACACTGAAGCTTTCTTT	CASSPPGTMNTEAFF
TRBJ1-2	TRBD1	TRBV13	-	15	TGTGCCAGCAGCTCCACGAGACAGGGAAACTATGGCTACACCTTC	CASSSTRQGNYGYTF
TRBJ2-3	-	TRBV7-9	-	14	TGTGCCAGCAGCCGAGTGGGTCCCATAGATACGCAGTATTTT	CASSRVGPIDTQYF
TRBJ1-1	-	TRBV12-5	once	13	TGTGCTAGTGGTTTGGACGGGAACACTGAAGCTTTCTTT	CASGLDGNTEAFF
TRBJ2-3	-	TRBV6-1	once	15	TGTGCCAGCAGTGGGTTCAAGGGGGTCACAGATACGCAGTATTTT	CASSGFKGVTDTQYF
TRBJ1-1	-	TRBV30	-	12	TGTGCCTGGAGGGCTGACATGTGGAAAGCTTTCTTT	CAWRADMWKAFF
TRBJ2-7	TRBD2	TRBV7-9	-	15	TGTGCCAGCAGTTGGACGACTAGCGGGACCAACGAGCAGTACTTC	CASSWTTSGTNEQYF
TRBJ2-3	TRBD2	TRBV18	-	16	TGTGCCAGCTCACTCAATGGCGGGGGAAACACAGATACGCAGTATTTT	CASSLNGGGNTDTQYF
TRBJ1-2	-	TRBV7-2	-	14	TGTGCCAGCAGCTTAGCCCAAGGACCCTATGGCTACACCTTC	CASSLAQGPYGYTF
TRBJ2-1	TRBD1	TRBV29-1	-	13	TGCAGCGTCCTAGGGACAGGGGGCAATGAGCAGTTCTTC	CSVLGTGGNEQFF
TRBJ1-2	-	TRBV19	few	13	TGTGCCAGTAGTACAGGGCTGAACTATGGCTACACCTTC	CASSTGLNYGYTF
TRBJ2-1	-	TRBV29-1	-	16	TGCAGCGTTGAAGATTTGGCGGGATGGAGGAAAAATGAGCAGTTCTTC	CSVEDLAGWRKNEQFF
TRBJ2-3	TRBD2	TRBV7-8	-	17	TGTGCCAGCAGCTTAGCAAGGTTAGCGGGAGAAACAGATACGCAGTATTTT	CASSLARLAGETDTQYF
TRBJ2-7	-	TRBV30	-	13	TGTGCCTGGAGTGTAGGGAGAGACTACGAGCAGTACTTC	CAWSVGRDYEQYF
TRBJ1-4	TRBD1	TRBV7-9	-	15	TGTGCCAGCAGCCCGGCCGGACAGGGCTACGAAAAACTGTTTTTT	CASSPAGQGYEKLFF
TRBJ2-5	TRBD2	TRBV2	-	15	TGTGCCAGCAGTGAAGTTGTAGCGGGAGTTGAGACCCAGTACTTC	CASSEVVAGVETQYF
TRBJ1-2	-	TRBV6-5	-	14	TGTGCCAGCAGTTCAAGAGACAAGACCAGCGGCTACACCTTC	CASSSRDKTSGYTF
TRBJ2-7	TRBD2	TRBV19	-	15	TGTGCCAGTAGTATCACTAGCGGGAGTCCCTACGAGCAGTACTTC	CASSITSGSPYEQYF
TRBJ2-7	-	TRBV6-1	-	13	TGTGCCAGCAGTGAAGCGCGTGGATACGAGCAGTACTTC	CASSEARGYEQYF
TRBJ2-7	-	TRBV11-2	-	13	TGTGCCAGCAGCTTAGCGTTACTATCCGAGCAGTACTTC	CASSLALLSEQYF
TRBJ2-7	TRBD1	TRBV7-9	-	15	TGTGCCAGAAGCGGACCGGGACAGGGATCCTACGAGCAGTACTTC	CARSGPGQGSYEQYF
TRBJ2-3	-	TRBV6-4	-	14	TGTGCCAGCAGTGACTCGGGACCTCAAGATACGCAGTATTTT	CASSDSGPQDTQYF
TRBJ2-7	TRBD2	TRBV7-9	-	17	TGTGCCAGCAGCTTACCTCCACGGGGCGGGAGGGCCTACGAGCAGTACTTC	CASSLPPRGGRAYEQYF
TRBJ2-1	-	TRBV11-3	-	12	TGTGCCAGCAGCTTAGTCCCCGGGGAGCAGTTCTTC	CASSLVPGEQFF
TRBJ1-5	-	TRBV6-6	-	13	TGTGCCAGCAGTAGCGATTTGAATCAGCCCCAGCATTTT	CASSSDLNQPQHF
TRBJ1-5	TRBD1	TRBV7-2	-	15	TGTGCCAGCAGCCTACAGACAGGGGGCAATCAGCCCCAGCATTTT	CASSLQTGGNQPQHF
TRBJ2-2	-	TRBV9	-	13	TGTGCCAGCAGCTTGATTAACACCGGGGAGCTGTTTTTT	CASSLINTGELFF
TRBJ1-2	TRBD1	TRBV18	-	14	TGTGCCAGCTCACCCGGGACAGGGCGGTATGGCTACACCTTC	CASSPGTGRYGYTF
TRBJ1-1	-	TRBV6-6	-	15	TGTGCCAGCAGTCCCCTCGGGGGGTCGAACACTGAAGCTTTCTTT	CASSPLGGSNTEAFF
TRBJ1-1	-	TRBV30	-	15	TGTGCCTGGAGTTTACGCAGGTCCATGAACACTGAAGCTTTCTTT	CAWSLRRSMNTEAFF